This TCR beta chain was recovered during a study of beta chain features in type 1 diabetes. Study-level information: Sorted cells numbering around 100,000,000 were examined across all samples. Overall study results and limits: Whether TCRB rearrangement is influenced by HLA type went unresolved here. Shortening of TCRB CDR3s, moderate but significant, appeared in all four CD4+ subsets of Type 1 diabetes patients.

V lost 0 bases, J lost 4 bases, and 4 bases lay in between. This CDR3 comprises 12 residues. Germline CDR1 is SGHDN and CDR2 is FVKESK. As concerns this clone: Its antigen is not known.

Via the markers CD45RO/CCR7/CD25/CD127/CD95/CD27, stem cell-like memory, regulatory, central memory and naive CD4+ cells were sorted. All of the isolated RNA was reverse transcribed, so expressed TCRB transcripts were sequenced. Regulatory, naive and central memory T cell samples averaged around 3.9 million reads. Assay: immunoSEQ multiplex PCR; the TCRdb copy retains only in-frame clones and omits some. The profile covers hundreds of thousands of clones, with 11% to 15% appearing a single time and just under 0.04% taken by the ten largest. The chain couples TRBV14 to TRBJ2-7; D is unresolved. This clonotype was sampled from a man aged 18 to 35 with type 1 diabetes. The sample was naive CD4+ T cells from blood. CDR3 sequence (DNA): TGTGCCAGCAGCCAAGAACTATACGAGCAGTACTTC. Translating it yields CASSQELYEQYF.